The rows below give T cell receptor beta chains drawn from one sample of a study of CD8 T cells in Susac syndrome. TCRdb analysed the immunoSEQ multiplex PCR reads with MiXCR anew, one entry per CDR3 protein. The sample contains about 300,000 distinct CDR3 sequences, roughly 85% of which appear only once. The material sequenced was CD8+ T cells from PBMCs. These receptors were obtained from a human donor with multiple sclerosis. CDR3s include the opening cysteine and the closing phenylalanine or tryptophan. The D gene is left open where the match is weak. Clone size is not always given. Where it is, it says once, few, many or a class for expanded clones.

J gene: TRBJ2-1
V gene: TRBV29-1
D gene: TRBD2
clone size: NA
CDR3 protein: CSVRSASGRRRYENEQFF
CDR3 DNA: TGCAGCGTTCGGAGTGCTAGCGGGAGAAGACGTTATGAGAATGAGCAGTTCTTC

J gene: TRBJ2-2
V gene: TRBV28
D gene: TRBD1
clone size: NA
CDR3 protein: CASIGDRGELFF
CDR3 DNA: TGTGCCAGCATTGGGGACAGGGGGGAGCTGTTTTTT

J gene: TRBJ2-7
V gene: TRBV28
D gene: NA
clone size: few
CDR3 protein: CASSLLGLYEQYF
CDR3 DNA: TGTGCCAGCAGTTTATTGGGGCTTTACGAGCAGTACTTC

J gene: TRBJ2-1
V gene: TRBV5-4
D gene: NA
clone size: NA
CDR3 protein: CASSLTLGEAAQFF
CDR3 DNA: TGTGCCAGCAGCTTGACCCTAGGGGAGGCCGCGCAGTTCTTC

J gene: TRBJ1-2
V gene: TRBV15
D gene: TRBD1
clone size: NA
CDR3 protein: CATSRVTGTEGYTF
CDR3 DNA: TGTGCCACCAGCAGAGTTACCGGGACAGAGGGCTACACCTTC

J gene: TRBJ2-7
V gene: TRBV2
D gene: TRBD2
clone size: NA
CDR3 protein: CASSGLAGNYEQYF
CDR3 DNA: TGTGCCAGCAGTGGACTAGCGGGTAACTACGAGCAGTACTTC

J gene: TRBJ2-1
V gene: TRBV20-1
D gene: TRBD1
clone size: NA
CDR3 protein: CSAREDRGWNEQFF
CDR3 DNA: TGCAGTGCTAGAGAGGACAGGGGGTGGAATGAGCAGTTCTTC

J gene: TRBJ2-5
V gene: TRBV4-3
D gene: NA
clone size: NA
CDR3 protein: CASSQDSWRSGTLQETQYF
CDR3 DNA: TGCGCCAGCAGCCAAGATTCGTGGCGGTCCGGGACGTTACAAGAGACCCAGTACTTC

J gene: TRBJ2-1
V gene: TRBV6-2/TRBV6-3
D gene: TRBD2
clone size: NA
CDR3 protein: CASSPLAAILYNEQFF
CDR3 DNA: TGTGCCAGCAGCCCACTAGCGGCCATTCTTTACAATGAGCAGTTCTTC

J gene: TRBJ1-2
V gene: TRBV3-1
D gene: NA
clone size: NA
CDR3 protein: CASSDRNGYTF
CDR3 DNA: TGTGCCAGCAGCGACAGGAATGGCTACACCTTC

J gene: TRBJ1-5
V gene: TRBV19
D gene: NA
clone size: NA
CDR3 protein: CASSPGQNSNQPQHF
CDR3 DNA: TGTGCCAGTAGCCCAGGACAGAATAGCAATCAGCCCCAGCATTTT

J gene: TRBJ1-3
V gene: TRBV20-1
D gene: NA
clone size: NA
CDR3 protein: CSARELSGNTIYF
CDR3 DNA: TGCAGTGCTAGGGAACTTTCTGGAAACACCATATATTTT

J gene: TRBJ1-1
V gene: TRBV29-1
D gene: NA
clone size: NA
CDR3 protein: CSVVDHILNTEAFF
CDR3 DNA: TGCAGCGTTGTCGATCATATTCTGAACACTGAAGCTTTCTTT

J gene: TRBJ2-1
V gene: TRBV29-1
D gene: NA
clone size: NA
CDR3 protein: CSHAGTATDEQFF
CDR3 DNA: TGCAGCCATGCGGGGACAGCGACGGATGAGCAGTTCTTC

J gene: TRBJ2-1
V gene: TRBV9
D gene: NA
clone size: NA
CDR3 protein: CASSEGAATYNEQFF
CDR3 DNA: TGTGCCAGCAGCGAAGGGGCAGCTACGTACAATGAGCAGTTCTTC

J gene: TRBJ2-7
V gene: TRBV7-2
D gene: NA
clone size: NA
CDR3 protein: CASSLISDEQYF
CDR3 DNA: TGTGCCAGCAGCTTAATTAGCGACGAGCAGTACTTC

J gene: TRBJ2-3
V gene: TRBV7-9
D gene: NA
clone size: NA
CDR3 protein: CASSPPWTGTDTQYF
CDR3 DNA: TGTGCCAGCAGCCCCCCCTGGACCGGCACAGATACGCAGTATTTT

J gene: TRBJ2-2
V gene: TRBV9
D gene: NA
clone size: NA
CDR3 protein: CASSVAERSPNTGELFF
CDR3 DNA: TGTGCCAGCAGCGTAGCAGAGAGATCTCCGAACACCGGGGAGCTGTTTTTT

J gene: TRBJ2-7
V gene: TRBV12-3/TRBV12-4
D gene: NA
clone size: NA
CDR3 protein: CASSRTLPGAYEQYF
CDR3 DNA: TGTGCCAGCAGCCGGACCCTTCCTGGGGCTTACGAGCAGTACTTC

J gene: TRBJ2-1
V gene: TRBV5-6
D gene: NA
clone size: NA
CDR3 protein: CASSLARNPLGSYNEQFF
CDR3 DNA: TGTGCCAGCAGCTTGGCGAGAAACCCGCTGGGCTCCTACAATGAGCAGTTCTTC

J gene: TRBJ2-1
V gene: TRBV27
D gene: NA
clone size: NA
CDR3 protein: CASSHGQPLLHEQFF
CDR3 DNA: TGTGCCAGCAGTCACGGACAGCCCCTATTGCATGAGCAGTTCTTC

J gene: TRBJ2-7
V gene: TRBV4-1
D gene: NA
clone size: few
CDR3 protein: CASSQAGLGSYEQYF
CDR3 DNA: TGCGCCAGCAGCCAAGCGGGTCTCGGGTCCTACGAGCAGTACTTC

J gene: TRBJ1-3
V gene: TRBV27
D gene: NA
clone size: NA
CDR3 protein: CASSRTLWGGNTIYF
CDR3 DNA: TGTGCCAGCTCCCGTACGCTCTGGGGTGGAAACACCATATATTTT

J gene: TRBJ2-7
V gene: TRBV5-1
D gene: TRBD1
clone size: NA
CDR3 protein: CASSLVYRGYSYEQYF
CDR3 DNA: TGCGCCAGCAGCTTGGTATACAGGGGCTACTCCTACGAGCAGTACTTC

J gene: TRBJ2-7
V gene: TRBV13
D gene: TRBD2
clone size: NA
CDR3 protein: CASSSGLAGVGEQYF
CDR3 DNA: TGTGCCAGCAGCTCGGGACTAGCGGGAGTTGGCGAGCAGTACTTC

J gene: TRBJ2-7
V gene: TRBV9
D gene: NA
clone size: once
CDR3 protein: CASSKGGTRGNEQYF
CDR3 DNA: TGTGCCAGCAGCAAAGGGGGGACAAGGGGCAACGAGCAGTACTTC

J gene: TRBJ2-7
V gene: TRBV28
D gene: NA
clone size: NA
CDR3 protein: CASSFNSVIEQYF
CDR3 DNA: TGTGCCAGCAGTTTCAACTCTGTTATCGAGCAGTACTTC

J gene: TRBJ1-5
V gene: TRBV15
D gene: NA
clone size: NA
CDR3 protein: CATGAVYSNQPQHF
CDR3 DNA: TGTGCCACCGGAGCAGTTTATAGCAATCAGCCCCAGCATTTT

J gene: TRBJ2-7
V gene: TRBV27
D gene: TRBD1
clone size: NA
CDR3 protein: CASTSGQFYEQYF
CDR3 DNA: TGTGCCAGCACATCGGGACAGTTCTACGAGCAGTACTTC